One T cell receptor (beta chain) is described in this entry. Its specificity is unknown. Naive CD8 isolation took CD45RO-negative cells positively selected for CCR7 and excluded terminally differentiated effector memory CD45RA+ cells. This specimen comes from a study of shared clonotypes between healthy human individuals. General study results and limits: Sampling covered blood only; tissue repertoires likely differ.

In germline, CDR1 is MDHEN, CDR2 SYDVKM. CDR3 length equals 13 residues. V shed 8 bases, J shed 5 bases, and the junction held 8 bases outside the gene matches. TCRdb keeps only in-frame clones here, not all; method: immunoSEQ multiplex PCR. The repertoire consists of about 2 million clones, with approximately 94% occurring once and the leading ten covering roughly 1%. Sequencing was carried out using naive CD8+ T cells sorted from blood. The receptor was derived from a man younger than 35 in good health. The rearrangement joins TRBV28 to TRBJ2-7, with 8 bases matching TRBD1. The CDR3 is CASAGQGAHEQYF. The CDR3 DNA sequence: TGTGCCAGCGCCGGACAGGGCGCCCACGAGCAGTACTTC.